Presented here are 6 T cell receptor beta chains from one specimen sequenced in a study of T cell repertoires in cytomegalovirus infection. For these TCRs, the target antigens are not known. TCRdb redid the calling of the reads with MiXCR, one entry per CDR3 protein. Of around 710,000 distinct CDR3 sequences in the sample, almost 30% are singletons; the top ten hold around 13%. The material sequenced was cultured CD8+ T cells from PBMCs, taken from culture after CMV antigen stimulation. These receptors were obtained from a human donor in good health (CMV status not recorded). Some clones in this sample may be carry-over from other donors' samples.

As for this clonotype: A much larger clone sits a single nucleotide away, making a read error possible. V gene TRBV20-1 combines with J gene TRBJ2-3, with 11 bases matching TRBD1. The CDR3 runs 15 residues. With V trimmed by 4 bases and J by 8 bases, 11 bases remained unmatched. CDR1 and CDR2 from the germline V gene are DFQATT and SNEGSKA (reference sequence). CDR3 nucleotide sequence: TGCAGTGCTACTCGGGACAGGGGGAGGGCAGGTACGCAGTATTTT. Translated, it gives CSATRDRGRAGTQYF.

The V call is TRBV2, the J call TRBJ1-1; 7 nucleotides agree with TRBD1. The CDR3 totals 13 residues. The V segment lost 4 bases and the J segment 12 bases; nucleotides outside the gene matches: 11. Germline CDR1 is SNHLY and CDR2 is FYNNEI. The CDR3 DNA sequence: TGTGCCAGCAGTGGCTTGACAGGGATGGTGCCTTTCTTT. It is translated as CASSGLTGMVPFF.

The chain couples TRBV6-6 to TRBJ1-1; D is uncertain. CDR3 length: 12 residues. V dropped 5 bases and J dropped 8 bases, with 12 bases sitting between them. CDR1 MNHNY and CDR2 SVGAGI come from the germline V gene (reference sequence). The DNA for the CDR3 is TGTGCCAGCAGTGGAACCCGGGAAGAAGCTTTCTTT. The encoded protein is CASSGTREEAFF.

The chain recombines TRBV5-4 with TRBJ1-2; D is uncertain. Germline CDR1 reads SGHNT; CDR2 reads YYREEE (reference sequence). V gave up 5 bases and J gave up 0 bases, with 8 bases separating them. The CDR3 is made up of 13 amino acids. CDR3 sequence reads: CASRPSPNYGYTF. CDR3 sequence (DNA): TGTGCCAGCAGGCCCAGTCCTAACTATGGCTACACCTTC. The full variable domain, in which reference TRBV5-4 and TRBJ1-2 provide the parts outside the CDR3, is ETGVTQSPTHLIKTRGQQVTLRCSSQSGHNTVSWYQQALGQGPQFIFQYYREEENGRGNFPPRFSGLQFPNYSSELNVNALELDDSALYLCASRPSPNYGYTFGSGTRLTVV.

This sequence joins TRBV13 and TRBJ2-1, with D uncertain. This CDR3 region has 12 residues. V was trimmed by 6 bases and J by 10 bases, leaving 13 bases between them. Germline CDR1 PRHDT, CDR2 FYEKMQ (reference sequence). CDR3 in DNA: TGTGCCAGCAGTCCCCAACGACGCGAGCAGTTCTTC. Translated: CASSPQRREQFF.

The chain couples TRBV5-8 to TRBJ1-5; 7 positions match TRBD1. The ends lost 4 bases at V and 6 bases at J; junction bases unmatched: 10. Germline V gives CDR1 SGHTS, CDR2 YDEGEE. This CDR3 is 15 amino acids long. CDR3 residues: CASSGRDSRLQPQHF. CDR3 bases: TGTGCCAGCAGCGGCCGGGACAGTCGCCTTCAGCCCCAGCATTTT.